Below, 18 T cell receptor beta chains from the same sample are listed, as sequenced in a study of T cells in Graves' hyperthyroidism and ophthalmopathy. TCR beta CDR3 regions were amplified from RNA. The HTBI primer set drove a first-round RT-PCR of the TCR CDR3. In TCRdb, the multiplex PCR reads were re-called with MiXCR into one record per CDR3 protein. The sample gives approximately 420,000 distinct CDR3 sequences, 14% to 15% of which show up once; around a third is in the top ten. Sequences were obtained from blood. These receptors originate from a woman aged 25 to 45 with Graves' hyperthyroidism.

This clonotype was found many times. The gene calls are TRBV3-1 and TRBJ1-1, with TRBD1 as a possible D gene (6 bases). CDR1 and CDR2 from the germline V gene are LGHDT and YNNKEL (reference sequence). The germline V and J ends were trimmed by 4 bases and 2 bases, with 17 bases remaining between them. The CDR3 has 16 residues. CDR3 loop: CASSPATSRGNTEAFF. CDR3 sequence (DNA): TGTGCCAGCAGCCCGGCTACCTCCAGGGGTAACACTGAAGCTTTCTTT. Variable domain in full (rest from reference TRBV3-1 and TRBJ1-1): DTAVSQTPKYLVTQMGNDKSIKCEQNLGHDTMYWYKQDSKKFLKIMFSYNNKELIINETVPNRFSPKSPDKAHLNLHINSLELGDSAVYFCASSPATSRGNTEAFFGQGTRLTVV.

In this sample, this clonotype turned up a few times. V gene TRBV4-1 combines with J gene TRBJ2-2; D is unresolved. The germline V gene encodes CDR1 MGHRA and CDR2 YSYEKL. The CDR3 is made up of 16 amino acids. Trimming stripped 0 bases from V and 3 bases from J, with 11 bases between. The CDR3 DNA sequence: TGCGCCAGCAGCCAAGAAACAGCATACGACACCGGGGAGCTGTTTTTT. Amino acids: CASSQETAYDTGELFF.

The sample holds many counts of this clonotype. This rearrangement joins TRBV20-1 to TRBJ2-1; D remains unclear. The length of the CDR3 is 13 residues. CDR1 DFQATT and CDR2 SNEGSKA come from the germline V gene (reference sequence). As DNA, the CDR3 is TGCAGCGCCCCTACTCGGACGACGGGTGAGCAGTTCTTC. Protein: CSAPTRTTGEQFF.

This clonotype occurred many times. The chain links TRBV12-3 or TRBV12-4 to TRBJ1-2; tentatively, D is TRBD1 (5 bases). V lost 3 bases and J 13 bases, leaving 12 bases between the germline ends. CDR3 length: 11 residues. CDR3 nucleotide sequence: TGTGCCAGCAGTTTCACCGGGACGTTCACCTTC. Protein product: CASSFTGTFTF.

The rearrangement uses TRBV27 and TRBJ1-2; 8 positions match TRBD1. The CDR3 sequence is 14 residues long. V was pared by 8 bases and J by 3 bases, with 8 bases of the junction left unmatched. Germline CDR1 MNHEY, CDR2 SMNVEV (reference sequence). Here the CDR3 DNA reads TGTGCCAGCGGCTCTCTGGACAGGGACTATGGCTACACCTTC. It codes for CASGSLDRDYGYTF.

This clonotype appeared many times. This chain uses TRBV11-2 with TRBJ2-1, with D possibly matching TRBD2 (5 bases). Germline V gives CDR1 SGHAT, CDR2 FQNNGV. This CDR3 contains 16 residues. Trimming removed 1 base from V and 5 bases from J, with 15 bases in between. The CDR3 nucleotides read TGTGCCAGCAGCTTAGGAGACGCAACGGAGGACAATGAGCAGTTCTTC. It encodes CASSLGDATEDNEQFF.

V is TRBV5-5 and J is TRBJ1-6, with a weak D call TRBD1 (5 bases). The CDR3 length is 15 residues. The ends were cut back, 2 bases at V and 8 bases at J, with 14 bases in the middle. CDR1 and CDR2 from the germline V gene are SGHKS and YYEKEE (reference sequence). The CDR3, as DNA: TGTGCCAGCAGCTTAGCGGGCGGGACTTATTCACCCCTCCACTTT. It codes for CASSLAGGTYSPLHF.

This clonotype was counted ten times or more. This chain connects TRBV6-2 or TRBV6-3 to TRBJ2-7; TRBD2 matches at 7 bases. The germline gives CDR1 MNHEY, CDR2 SVGEGT. The CDR3 sequence is 17 residues long. V lost 4 bases to trimming and J lost 0 bases; unmatched junction nucleotides: 12. CDR3 loop: CASSFILNRDYSYEQYF. Here the CDR3 DNA reads TGTGCCAGCAGTTTCATCCTTAATAGGGACTACTCCTACGAGCAGTACTTC.

The rearrangement links TRBV11-1 to TRBJ2-4; TRBD2 matches 13 bases. This CDR3 region has 16 residues. Germline V gene lookup returns CDR1 SGHAT and CDR2 FQDESV (reference sequence). V was pared by 3 bases and J by 7 bases, with 6 bases of the junction left unmatched. CDR3 in amino acids: CASSLGTSGMGNIQYF. The CDR3 bases are TGTGCCAGCAGCTTGGGGACTAGCGGGATGGGTAACATTCAGTACTTC. The full variable domain, rest sourced from reference TRBV11-1 and TRBJ2-4, is EAEVAQSPRYKITEKSQAVAFWCDPISGHATLYWYRQILGQGPELLVQFQDESVVDDSQLPKDRFSAERLKGVDSTLKIQPAELGDSAMYLCASSLGTSGMGNIQYFGAGTRLSVL.

This clonotype was seen many times. The rearrangement links TRBV12-3 or TRBV12-4 to TRBJ1-2; D ambiguous. Trimming pared 1 base from V and 7 bases from J, leaving 16 bases between. This CDR3 region has 15 residues. DNA of the CDR3: TGTGCCAGCAGTTTAGAGCCCACCGGCGGGCTTGGCTACACCTTC. Translation: CASSLEPTGGLGYTF.

The chain carries TRBV28 and TRBJ1-2; D is undetermined. The germline gives CDR1 MDHEN, CDR2 SYDVKM. Trimming took off 3 bases at V and 4 bases at J, with 9 bases between the two ends. The CDR3 contains 13 residues. The CDR3 loop reads CASSFSQFYGYTF. The CDR3 nucleotides are TGTGCCAGCAGTTTCTCTCAGTTCTATGGCTACACCTTC.

This clonotype was recorded at least ten times. This chain links TRBV4-1 with TRBJ1-1; tentatively, D is TRBD1 (6 bases). V was pared by 0 bases and J by 1 base, with 12 bases between. The CDR3 has 16 residues. From germline, CDR1 is MGHRA and CDR2 YSYEKL. CDR3 amino acids: CASSQERVQGNTEAFF. For the CDR3, the DNA is TGCGCCAGCAGCCAAGAGAGAGTACAGGGGAACACTGAAGCTTTCTTT.

This clonotype showed up many times. CDR3 protein: CASSQPSAGAGRDTQYF. The CDR3 coding sequence is TGTGCCAGCAGCCAACCTTCAGCGGGCGCTGGAAGAGATACGCAGTATTTT. This rearrangement joins TRBV28 to TRBJ2-3; D may be TRBD2 (6 bases). V was trimmed by 6 bases and J by 5 bases, leaving 24 bases between them. The germline V gene has CDR1 MDHEN and CDR2 SYDVKM. CDR3 length: 17 residues.

This clonotype showed up just a few times. The V call is TRBV2, the J call TRBJ1-3, with a possible D match to TRBD1 (6 bases). The V gene's germline CDR1 is SNHLY and CDR2 FYNNEI. The CDR3 totals 12 residues. V dropped 9 bases and J dropped 2 bases, with 8 bases sitting between them. The CDR3 DNA sequence: TGTGCCAGTACAGGGACTGGAAACACCATATATTTT. It codes for CASTGTGNTIYF.

Many counts were recorded for this clonotype. The chain is built from TRBV4-1 and TRBJ2-7, with TRBD1 matching 9 bases. With V trimmed by 3 bases and J by 6 bases, 9 bases remained unmatched. Germline CDR1 reads MGHRA; CDR2 reads YSYEKL. CDR3 length equals 15 residues. CDR3 nucleotide sequence: TGCGCCAGCAGCCAGCCGGGACAGGGATTGCGCGAGCAGTACTTC. Its translation: CASSQPGQGLREQYF.

The chain is built from TRBV29-1 and TRBJ2-2, with D perhaps TRBD2 (5 bases). The CDR3 runs 14 residues. Germline V lookup: CDR1 SQVTM, CDR2 ANQGSEA. V was trimmed by 4 bases and J by 3 bases, leaving 12 bases between them. CDR3 amino acids: CSVVVDSYTGELFF. Written as DNA, the CDR3 is TGCAGCGTTGTAGTGGACTCGTACACCGGGGAGCTGTTTTTT.

Concerning this clonotype: Sequence at one end of the junction differs from germline and may be a read error. The rearrangement joins TRBV6-1 to TRBJ2-7, with TRBD2 identical over 9 bases. Germline assignment: CDR1 MNHNS and CDR2 SASEGT. The CDR3 is 14 amino acids. The DNA of the CDR3 is TGTGCCATCAGTGAAGGGCGGGAGGGATCCGAGCAGTACTTC. Translating gives CAISEGREGSEQYF.

This clonotype was detected many times. The chain couples TRBV27 to TRBJ2-3; 7 bases fit TRBD1. Germline values: CDR1 MNHEY, CDR2 SMNVEV (reference sequence). Trimming took 5 bases from V and 0 from J; bases not matched to a gene: 8. The CDR3 length is 16 residues. CDR3 sequence reads: CASSPYRGWSTDTQYF. The DNA of the CDR3 is TGTGCCAGCAGTCCCTACAGGGGTTGGAGCACAGATACGCAGTATTTT.